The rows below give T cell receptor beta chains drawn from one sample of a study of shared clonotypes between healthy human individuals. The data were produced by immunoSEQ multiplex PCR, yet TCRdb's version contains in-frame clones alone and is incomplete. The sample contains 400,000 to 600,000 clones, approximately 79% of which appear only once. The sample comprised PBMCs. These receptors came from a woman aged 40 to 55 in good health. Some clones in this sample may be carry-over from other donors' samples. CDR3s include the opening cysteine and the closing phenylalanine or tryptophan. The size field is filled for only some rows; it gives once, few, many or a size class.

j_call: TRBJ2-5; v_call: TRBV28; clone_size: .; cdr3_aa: CASSFSGSGETQYF
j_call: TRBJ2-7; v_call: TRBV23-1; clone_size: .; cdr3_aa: CASRTRGTSGRTTYEQYF
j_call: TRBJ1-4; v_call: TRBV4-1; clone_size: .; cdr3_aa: CASSQAPPVGEKLFF
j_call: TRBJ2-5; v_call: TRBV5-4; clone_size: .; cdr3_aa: CASSIPGTKETQYF
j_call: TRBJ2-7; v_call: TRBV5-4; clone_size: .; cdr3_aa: CASSPAGTRWYEQYF
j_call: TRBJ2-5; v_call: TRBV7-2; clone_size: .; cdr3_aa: CASSLAPGVGAETQYF
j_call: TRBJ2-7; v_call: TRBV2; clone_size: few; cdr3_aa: CASSGAGTSGTYEQYF
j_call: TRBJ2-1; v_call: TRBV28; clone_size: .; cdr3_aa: CASSPSGQGADEQFF
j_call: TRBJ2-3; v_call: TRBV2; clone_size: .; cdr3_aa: CASSSSGMRTDTQYF
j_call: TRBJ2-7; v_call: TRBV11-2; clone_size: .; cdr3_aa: CASSVTGGASYEQYF
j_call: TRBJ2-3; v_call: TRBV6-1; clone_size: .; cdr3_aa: CASSEWPSGASTQYF